This is a list of T cell receptor beta chains from one sample in a study of CD8 T cells in ankylosing spondylitis. MiXCR, applied by TCRdb to the 5' RACE reads, yields one record per CDR3 protein. The table has almost 400,000 distinct CDR3 sequences, around 20% seen once. The specimen was blood, either unsorted or a sorted T cell fraction (not recorded which). These TCRs come from a male donor with ankylosing spondylitis. Each CDR3 is given with its conserved first and last residue. Each record gives: clone size, V gene, J gene, D gene, CDR3 protein, CDR3 DNA. The D gene is left open where the match is weak. Clone sizes are given selectively: once, few, many, or a class where the clone is expanded.

few	TRBV20-1	TRBJ2-3	TRBD2	CSATGLAVTDTQYF	TGCAGTGCCACGGGACTAGCGGTCACAGATACGCAGTATTTT
.	TRBV4-3	TRBJ2-1	TRBD2	CASSRPSSGSNEQFF	TGCGCCAGCAGCCGCCCAAGTAGCGGGAGTAATGAGCAGTTCTTC
.	TRBV6-2/TRBV6-3	TRBJ2-7	TRBD2	CASTPGLAGGPFMDEQYF	TGTGCCAGCACCCCGGGACTAGCGGGAGGGCCGTTCATGGACGAGCAGTACTTC
.	TRBV11-1	TRBJ2-1	.	CASILEGPAWRERTYNEQFF	TGTGCCAGCATCCTAGAGGGGCCCGCTTGGAGGGAGCGAACCTACAATGAGCAGTTCTTC
.	TRBV20-1	TRBJ2-7	TRBD2	CSVRAGEGEQYF	TGCAGTGTTAGAGCGGGGGAGGGCGAGCAGTACTTC
many	TRBV29-1	TRBJ2-1	TRBD2	CSVRTSGYNEQFF	TGCAGCGTGAGGACTAGCGGATACAATGAGCAGTTCTTC
.	TRBV20-1	TRBJ2-5	.	CSASFGETQYF	TGCAGTGCTAGCTTCGGAGAGACCCAGTACTTC
many	TRBV5-1	TRBJ1-6	.	CASSLRQEGSPLHF	TGCGCCAGCAGCTTGCGGCAGGAAGGATCACCCCTCCACTTT
.	TRBV28	TRBJ2-7	TRBD2	CATNQGTSRAYEQYF	TGTGCCACAAACCAGGGGACTAGCAGGGCGTACGAGCAGTACTTC
few	TRBV12-3/TRBV12-4	TRBJ1-2	.	CASSPRGIDYGYTF	TGTGCCAGCAGTCCTCGAGGTATCGACTATGGCTACACCTTC
.	TRBV6-5	TRBJ1-2	.	CASTRRGNGYTF	TGTGCCAGCACCCGGAGAGGGAATGGCTACACCTTC
.	TRBV5-1	TRBJ1-2	.	CASSLALVDYGYTF	TGCGCCAGCAGCTTGGCCCTTGTAGACTATGGCTACACCTTC
few	TRBV3-1	TRBJ2-7	TRBD2	CASSQVSGSGYEQYF	TGTGCCAGCAGCCAAGTTAGCGGGAGCGGCTACGAGCAGTACTTC
once	TRBV18	TRBJ2-2	.	CASSPRTRTGELFF	TGTGCCAGCTCACCACGGACAAGGACCGGGGAGCTGTTTTTT
few	TRBV12-3/TRBV12-4	TRBJ2-2	TRBD1	CASTDRDNTGELFF	TGTGCCAGCACCGACAGGGACAACACCGGGGAGCTGTTTTTT
.	TRBV19	TRBJ2-1	.	CASSIDLVDGRLVF	TGTGCCAGTAGTATAGATCTGGTCGACGGCCGGTTGGTCTTC
.	TRBV13	TRBJ2-1	TRBD2	CASSSRVAGGYNEQFF	TGTGCCAGCAGCTCCCGAGTTGCGGGGGGTTACAATGAGCAGTTCTTC
few	TRBV2	TRBJ2-1	TRBD2	CARRGLVGHNEQFF	TGTGCCAGGAGAGGACTAGTCGGACACAATGAGCAGTTCTTC